This TCR beta chain was profiled in a study of T cells after yellow fever vaccination. Points from the study as a whole: After the booster, approximately 96% of CD4 and roughly nine tenths of CD8 primary-response clones were re-detected. Abundant clonotypes (contaminants from the bulk population) could be present in FACS-sorted repertoires.

Of note for this clonotype: The target antigen is unknown.

TCRdb processed the 5' RACE reads anew with MiXCR; each CDR3 protein has one entry. The sample comprises about 500,000 distinct CDR3 sequences, roughly a sixth of which are singletons, and roughly a sixth rests with the top ten. V was cut by 4 bases and J by 5 bases, with 21 bases left in between. The CDR3 consists of 16 residues. CDR1 and CDR2 (germline): LNHDA, SQIVND (reference sequence). This receptor was identified in a man between 18 and 29 years old who received the YFV17D yellow fever vaccine. The specimen comprised PBMCs, sampled about 5 days after the first yellow fever vaccination. V is TRBV19 and J is TRBJ2-7, with D perhaps TRBD1 (7 bases). The CDR3 DNA follows: TGTGCCAGTAGTACTCCAAACAGGGGAGGCGGAGACGAGCAGTACTTC. It codes for CASSTPNRGGGDEQYF.